Listed below are T cell receptor beta chains from one sample, sequenced in a study of blood T cell repertoires in COVID-19. Clones were read by immunoSEQ multiplex PCR, and TCRdb kept only the in-frame ones, dropping some. The data show roughly 200,000 clones, roughly four fifths seen once. Sequencing used peripheral blood. These receptors all come from a man aged 50-59 years who had recovered from COVID-19. Each CDR3 is given with its conserved first and last residue. Each record gives: J gene, D gene, V gene, CDR3 length, clone size, CDR3 DNA, CDR3 protein. A D gene is named only where the DNA matches it firmly. Rows give clone size only sometimes, using once, few, many, or a class for an expanded clone.

J: TRBJ2-7
D: .
V: TRBV7-2
length: 15
size: .
DNA: TGTGCCAGCAGCTTAGGGCTAGCGACCCCCTACGAGCAGTACTTC
CDR3: CASSLGLATPYEQYF

J: TRBJ2-5
D: TRBD1
V: TRBV6-6
length: 13
size: .
DNA: TGTGCCAGCAGCCGACAGGGTGGGGAGACCCAGTACTTC
CDR3: CASSRQGGETQYF

J: TRBJ2-7
D: TRBD2
V: TRBV9
length: 15
size: few
DNA: TGTGCCAGCAGCGGGGGACTAGCGGCGACCTACGAGCAGTACTTC
CDR3: CASSGGLAATYEQYF

J: TRBJ1-6
D: .
V: TRBV7-9
length: 16
size: .
DNA: TGTGCCAGCAGCTCCACGGGACTTTCCTATAATTCACCCCTCCACTTT
CDR3: CASSSTGLSYNSPLHF

J: TRBJ2-7
D: .
V: TRBV7-2
length: 13
size: .
DNA: TGTGCCAGCAGCCCATCTAGCGACTACGAGCAGTACTTC
CDR3: CASSPSSDYEQYF

J: TRBJ2-5
D: .
V: TRBV19
length: 16
size: .
DNA: TGTGCCAGTAGTTTGGGGTACGGCGGGATAGGCGAGACCCAGTACTTC
CDR3: CASSLGYGGIGETQYF

J: TRBJ2-1
D: TRBD1
V: TRBV4-2
length: 16
size: .
DNA: TGTGCCAGCAGCCAAGCGTCAGGGGGCTCCTACAATGAGCAGTTCTTC
CDR3: CASSQASGGSYNEQFF

J: TRBJ2-7
D: TRBD2
V: TRBV4-2
length: 15
size: many
DNA: TGTGCCAGCAGCCAAGCGACTAGCGGCTCCTACGAGCAGTACTTC
CDR3: CASSQATSGSYEQYF

J: TRBJ2-5
D: .
V: TRBV3-1/TRBV3-2
length: 17
size: .
DNA: TGTGCCAGCAGCCACGCAGACAGGAGGCAAGTCCAAGAGACCCAGTACTTC
CDR3: CASSHADRRQVQETQYF

J: TRBJ1-5
D: .
V: TRBV4-3
length: 13
size: .
DNA: TGCGCCAGCAGCCAAGATCCCTATCAGCCCCAGCATTTT
CDR3: CASSQDPYQPQHF

J: TRBJ2-1
D: TRBD2
V: TRBV27
length: 18
size: .
DNA: TGTGCCAGCAGTTTGGTCGGGGGAGGCGGGAGCCGTTACAATGAGCAGTTCTTC
CDR3: CASSLVGGGGSRYNEQFF

J: TRBJ2-2
D: .
V: TRBV5-4
length: 15
size: .
DNA: TGTGCCAGCAGCTTGGGGACTCAGAACACCGGGGAGCTGTTTTTT
CDR3: CASSLGTQNTGELFF

J: TRBJ2-1
D: .
V: TRBV7-2
length: 15
size: .
DNA: TGTGCCAGCAGCTTAATGAGCAGGGGACCGGATGAGCAGTTCTTC
CDR3: CASSLMSRGPDEQFF

J: TRBJ2-3
D: TRBD2
V: TRBV19
length: 16
size: few
DNA: TGTGCCAGTAGTATAAGGGCTAGCGGGAGGGCGGATACGCAGTATTTT
CDR3: CASSIRASGRADTQYF

J: TRBJ1-6
D: TRBD1
V: TRBV15
length: 15
size: .
DNA: TGTGCCACCAGCGTCAGGACAGGGTATAATTCACCCCTCCACTTT
CDR3: CATSVRTGYNSPLHF

J: TRBJ1-5
D: TRBD1
V: TRBV7-9
length: 16
size: .
DNA: TGTGCCAGCAGCTCAGACAGGGTTTTTGGGAATCAGCCCCAGCATTTT
CDR3: CASSSDRVFGNQPQHF

J: TRBJ2-3
D: TRBD2
V: TRBV7-2
length: 18
size: few
DNA: TGTGCCAGCAGCTTAGGTGTTAGCGGGAGGGCCCGTGGAGATACGCAGTATTTT
CDR3: CASSLGVSGRARGDTQYF

J: TRBJ2-1
D: TRBD2
V: TRBV9
length: 16
size: .
DNA: TGTGCCAGCAGCGTAGTAGATAGCGGGAGTTCCGGGGGGCAGTTCTTC
CDR3: CASSVVDSGSSGGQFF

J: TRBJ1-4
D: TRBD1
V: TRBV30
length: 19
size: .
DNA: TGTGCCTGGAGTGTATCTCCGGGACAGGGGGCAGTAGGTCGTGAAAAACTGTTTTTT
CDR3: CAWSVSPGQGAVGREKLFF

J: TRBJ1-2
D: TRBD1
V: TRBV5-5
length: 15
size: .
DNA: TGTGCCAGCAGCTTGTCAGGGGGGCTTAACTATGGCTACACCTTC
CDR3: CASSLSGGLNYGYTF

J: TRBJ1-3
D: TRBD1
V: TRBV5-1
length: 15
size: .
DNA: TGCGCCAGCAGCTTGGACGGGACAGGGAAGGGAGCGACCCACTTT
CDR3: CASSLDGTGKGATHF

J: TRBJ2-1
D: TRBD2
V: TRBV20-1
length: 17
size: .
DNA: TGCAGTGCTAGTCTCCCAGAGGGCGGGAGGGCCTGGTGTGAGCAGTTCTTC
CDR3: CSASLPEGGRAWCEQFF

J: TRBJ2-7
D: TRBD2
V: TRBV6-5
length: 14
size: .
DNA: TGTGCCAGCAGCCCAAGTTCGGGGGGGGGCGAGCAGTACTTC
CDR3: CASSPSSGGGEQYF

J: TRBJ2-1
D: TRBD1
V: TRBV5-1
length: 16
size: many
DNA: TGCGCCAGCAGCTTGGAAGGGACAGGGGAAAGCAATGAGCAGTTCTTC
CDR3: CASSLEGTGESNEQFF

J: TRBJ2-1
D: TRBD2
V: TRBV3-1/TRBV3-2
length: 15
size: .
DNA: TGTGCCAGCAGCCCGCGGGAGGCGGGGAGCAATGAGCAGTTCTTC
CDR3: CASSPREAGSNEQFF

J: TRBJ1-2
D: .
V: TRBV19
length: 14
size: .
DNA: TGTGCCAGTAGTATAGATTCTCGAGTTTACGGCTACACCTTC
CDR3: CASSIDSRVYGYTF

J: TRBJ2-2
D: .
V: TRBV6-2/TRBV6-3
length: 14
size: few
DNA: TGTGCCAGCAGTTACTCTCGGGGAGGCGGGGAGCTGTTTTTT
CDR3: CASSYSRGGGELFF

J: TRBJ2-1
D: .
V: TRBV2
length: 14
size: .
DNA: TGTGCCAGCTCACCCCAGCGCATCTACAATGAGCAGTTCTTC
CDR3: CASSPQRIYNEQFF

J: TRBJ1-4
D: .
V: TRBV7-6
length: 15
size: few
DNA: TGTGCCAGCAGCTTGGGTACGGGTTTAGGCGAAAAACTGTTTTTT
CDR3: CASSLGTGLGEKLFF

J: TRBJ1-4
D: TRBD1
V: TRBV6-6
length: 15
size: few
DNA: TGTGCCAGCAGGGAAGACAGGGCTGCCGTGGAAAAACTGTTTTTT
CDR3: CASREDRAAVEKLFF

J: TRBJ1-5
D: TRBD1
V: TRBV7-2
length: 17
size: .
DNA: TGTGCCAGCAGCTTTAACCCCGGGACAGGGTTCGGTCAGCCCCAGCATTTT
CDR3: CASSFNPGTGFGQPQHF

J: TRBJ2-7
D: .
V: TRBV6-2/TRBV6-3
length: 16
size: .
DNA: TGTGCCAGCAGCACTACCGTTGGGAGGGGGATCTACGAGCAGTACTTC
CDR3: CASSTTVGRGIYEQYF

J: TRBJ2-5
D: TRBD1
V: TRBV7-8
length: 15
size: .
DNA: TGTGCCAGCAGCTTAGTAACAGGGGGCGTAGAGACCCAGTACTTC
CDR3: CASSLVTGGVETQYF

J: TRBJ2-7
D: TRBD2
V: TRBV19
length: 15
size: few
DNA: TGTGCCAGTAGTATAGCAACTAGCGGGTTCTACGAGCAGTACTTC
CDR3: CASSIATSGFYEQYF

J: TRBJ2-7
D: TRBD1
V: TRBV27
length: 15
size: .
DNA: TGTGCCAGCAGTCCTAGGGGGCAGGGAATCTACGAGCAGTACTTC
CDR3: CASSPRGQGIYEQYF

J: TRBJ1-5
D: TRBD1
V: TRBV4-1
length: 15
size: .
DNA: TGCGCCAGCAGCCAAGGGACAGGGGACACTCAGCCCCAGCATTTT
CDR3: CASSQGTGDTQPQHF

J: TRBJ2-5
D: TRBD2
V: TRBV19
length: 16
size: .
DNA: TGTGCCAGTAGTATCTTAGCGGGAGGGTTCAGGGAGACCCAGTACTTC
CDR3: CASSILAGGFRETQYF

J: TRBJ2-1
D: TRBD2
V: TRBV2
length: 15
size: .
DNA: TGTGCCAGCCGTGGAACTAGCGCAGGTCACAATGAGCAGTTCTTC
CDR3: CASRGTSAGHNEQFF

J: TRBJ2-7
D: TRBD2
V: TRBV27
length: 15
size: .
DNA: TGTGCCAGCAGTATGACTAGCGGGAGGCTATACGAGCAGTACTTC
CDR3: CASSMTSGRLYEQYF

J: TRBJ1-6
D: TRBD1
V: TRBV19
length: 14
size: once
DNA: TGTGCCAGTAGTGTGACAGGGGCCAATTCACCCCTCCACTTT
CDR3: CASSVTGANSPLHF

J: TRBJ2-2
D: TRBD1
V: TRBV27
length: 19
size: .
DNA: TGTGCCAGCAGTTTTTTTGGACAGGGAGAGACGGGAGACACCGGGGAGCTGTTTTTT
CDR3: CASSFFGQGETGDTGELFF

J: TRBJ2-2
D: .
V: TRBV6-5
length: 14
size: .
DNA: TGTGCCAGCAGCCCGACCAGACTAGCCGGGGAGCTGTTTTTT
CDR3: CASSPTRLAGELFF

J: TRBJ2-3
D: .
V: TRBV24-1
length: 17
size: .
DNA: TGTGCCACCAGTGACTCTACCGGACTCCCCGGTCGGGATACGCAGTATTTT
CDR3: CATSDSTGLPGRDTQYF

J: TRBJ2-7
D: .
V: TRBV28
length: 15
size: .
DNA: TGTGCCAGCAGTCGTCTGGGGGGTCTGCCCTACGAGCAGTACTTC
CDR3: CASSRLGGLPYEQYF

J: TRBJ2-7
D: TRBD2
V: TRBV5-1
length: 16
size: .
DNA: TGCGCTAGCAGCTTGGTTGCTAGCGGGAGCTCCTACGAGCAGTACTTC
CDR3: CASSLVASGSSYEQYF

J: TRBJ2-5
D: .
V: TRBV11-1
length: 13
size: .
DNA: TGTGCCAGCAGCTTAGAACGGGAGGAGACCCAGTACTTC
CDR3: CASSLEREETQYF